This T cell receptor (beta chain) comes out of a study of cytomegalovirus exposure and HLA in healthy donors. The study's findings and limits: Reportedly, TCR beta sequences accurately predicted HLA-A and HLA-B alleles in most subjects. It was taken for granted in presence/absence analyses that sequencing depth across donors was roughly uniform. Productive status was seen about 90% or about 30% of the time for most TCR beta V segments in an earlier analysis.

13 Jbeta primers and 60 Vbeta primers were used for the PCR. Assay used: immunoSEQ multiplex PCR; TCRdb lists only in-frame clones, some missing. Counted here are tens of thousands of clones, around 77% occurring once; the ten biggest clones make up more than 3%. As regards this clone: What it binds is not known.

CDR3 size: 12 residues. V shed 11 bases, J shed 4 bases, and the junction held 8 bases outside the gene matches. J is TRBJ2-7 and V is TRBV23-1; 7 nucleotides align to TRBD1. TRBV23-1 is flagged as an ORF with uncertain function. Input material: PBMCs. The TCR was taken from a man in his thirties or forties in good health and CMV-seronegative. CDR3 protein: CALKGGAYEQYF. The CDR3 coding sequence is TGCGCCCTCAAAGGGGGCGCTTACGAGCAGTACTTC.